The clone carrying this TCR beta chain has ten or more counts. The data derive from a study of neurological immune-mediated disorders. Germline values: CDR1 WNHNN, CDR2 SYGVQD (reference sequence). Trimming cost V 3 bases and J 0 bases, with 24 bases left between them. The CDR3 sequence is 21 residues long. TCRdb fed the 5' RACE reads into MiXCR, producing one record per CDR3 protein. Of approximately 30,000 distinct CDR3 sequences in the sample, approximately 4% were seen once. Volunteers attending a blood bank in Maryland, USA, served as healthy controls. V and J are TRBV10-1 and TRBJ1-6; tentatively, D is TRBD1 (6 bases). Sequenced input: CD4+ T cells from blood. The receptor was isolated from a woman between 40 and 55 years old in good health. The CDR3: CASSDLTPNRDTSSYNSPLHF. Here the CDR3 DNA reads TGCGCCAGCAGTGACCTCACCCCAAACCGGGACACGAGCTCCTATAATTCACCCCTCCACTTT.